The 31 T cell receptor beta chains below come from one sample, sequenced in a study of cytomegalovirus exposure and HLA in healthy donors (dated by TCRdb to the late 2010s). Libraries were constructed by the immunoSEQ multiplex PCR assay. In its TCRdb copy, this immuneACCESS table keeps in-frame sequences only and misses some clones. Where compared with another copy, unresolved V genes explain less than half of these, and the others have no known cause. This sample holds roughly 190,000 clones; about 83% were observed only once. The ten largest make up roughly 1.5% of the sample. Material: PBMCs. The receptors shown here come from a woman between 18 and 29 years old in good health and CMV-seronegative.

The rearrangement links TRBV5-1 to TRBJ2-5, with TRBD1 as a possible D gene (6 bases). Germline V CDR1 and CDR2: SGHRS, YFSETQ. Trimming removed 3 bases from V and 5 bases from J, with 17 bases in between. The CDR3 is 15 amino acids. The CDR3 loop reads CASSSRDIYGETQYF. The CDR3 coding sequence is TGCGCCAGCAGCTCCCGGGACATTTACGGGGAGACCCAGTACTTC.

The CDR3 is CASSGSTVNTEAFF. The CDR3 DNA is TGTGCCAGCAGTGGGTCCACGGTGAACACTGAAGCTTTCTTT. This sequence joins TRBV6-1 and TRBJ1-1; D remains ambiguous. Trimming cost V 4 bases and J 0 bases, with 9 bases left between them. The CDR3 contains 14 residues. Germline V CDR1 and CDR2: MNHNS, SASEGT.

Comments on this clone: This sample also contains other DNA sequences that code for the same CDR3. V and J are TRBV5-1 and TRBJ2-7; 8 nucleotides align to TRBD1. CDR1 is SGHRS, CDR2 YFSETQ, per germline. J lost 0 bases, V lost 1 base, and 6 bases had no gene match. This CDR3 has 16 amino acids. This CDR3 reads CASSLPTGGSSYEQYF. CDR3 in DNA: TGCGCCAGCAGCTTGCCCACAGGGGGATCCTCCTACGAGCAGTACTTC.

J is TRBJ1-2 and V is TRBV25-1; D is unclear. Germline V gene sequence: CDR1 MGHDK, CDR2 SYGVNS. CDR3 size: 13 residues. V gave up 4 bases and J gave up 8 bases, with 14 bases separating them. For the CDR3, the DNA is TGTGCCAGCAGTGTCCTTAGCCGGGGAGGCTACACCTTC. This codes for CASSVLSRGGYTF.

The rearrangement links TRBV7-9 to TRBJ2-2; 8 nucleotides agree with TRBD2. V dropped 8 bases and J dropped 4; count of bases not matched to a gene: 12. Germline V gene lookup returns CDR1 SEHNR and CDR2 FQNEAQ (reference sequence). The length of the CDR3 is 16 residues. The CDR3 loop is CASGPPAGGGTGELFF. In DNA form, the CDR3 reads TGTGCCAGCGGGCCCCCGGCGGGGGGTGGCACCGGGGAGCTGTTTTTT.

This chain joins TRBV2 and TRBJ1-1; the D is unclear. The V gene lost 5 bases and the J gene lost 3 bases, with 10 bases spanning the gap. The germline V gene has CDR1 SNHLY and CDR2 FYNNEI. The CDR3 totals 13 residues. CDR3 sequence reads: CASSFGEYTEAFF. The CDR3 DNA follows: TGTGCCAGCAGTTTCGGGGAGTACACTGAAGCTTTCTTT.

The chain uses TRBV5-4 and TRBJ2-7; maybe TRBD1 (6 bases). The CDR3 loop spans 14 amino acids. Trimming cost V 1 base and J 2 bases, with 10 bases left between them. Germline V gene data show CDR1 as SGHNT and CDR2 as YYREEE (reference sequence). The CDR3 DNA is TGTGCCAGCAGCTTGTCCAGGGACACCTACGAGCAGTACTTC. Residues: CASSLSRDTYEQYF.

The chain has TRBV11-2 and TRBJ2-1; 9 bases fit TRBD2. V shed 3 bases, J shed 15 bases, and the junction held 9 bases outside the gene matches. Germline CDR1 and CDR2: SGHAT and FQNNGV. CDR3 size: 13 residues. The CDR3 nucleotides read TGTGCCAGCAGCTTGAATAGCGGGAGAGCGCCGTTCTTC. Its protein is CASSLNSGRAPFF.

The V and J genes are TRBV27 and TRBJ2-7; 11 nucleotides line up with TRBD2. The ends lost 5 bases at V and 4 bases at J; junction bases unmatched: 7. This CDR3 has 15 residues. CDR1 MNHEY and CDR2 SMNVEV come from the germline V gene (reference sequence). CDR3 bases: TGTGCCAGCAGTCCTGGGACTAGCGGAGTATACGAGCAGTACTTC. Translation: CASSPGTSGVYEQYF.

V usage is TRBV2 and J usage is TRBJ2-3, with D perhaps TRBD2 (6 bases). Trimming shortened V by 4 bases and J by 3 bases, and 14 bases separated the two germline ends. CDR3 length: 15 residues. Germline V gene lookup returns CDR1 SNHLY and CDR2 FYNNEI. The CDR3 DNA sequence: TGTGCCAGCAGTGGACTGCGGGGAGGTACAGATACGCAGTATTTT. As protein: CASSGLRGGTDTQYF.

The chain carries TRBV6-1 and TRBJ2-7; 10 positions agree with TRBD2. V gave up 2 bases and J gave up 6 bases; unmatched junction bases: 10. The CDR3 runs 16 residues. Germline assignment: CDR1 MNHNS and CDR2 SASEGT. The CDR3 loop reads CASSEWLAGVQAEQYF. CDR3 coding DNA: TGTGCCAGCAGTGAATGGCTAGCGGGAGTTCAGGCCGAGCAGTACTTC.

This clone was counted between two and nine times. V is TRBV27 and J is TRBJ1-5; no clear D gene. The CDR3 contains 15 residues. Germline V lookup: CDR1 MNHEY, CDR2 SMNVEV (reference sequence). V lost 4 bases and J 1 base, leaving 11 bases between the germline ends. The CDR3 loop is CASSSESRSNQPQHF. The CDR3, as DNA: TGTGCCAGCAGTTCTGAATCGAGGAGCAATCAGCCCCAGCATTTT.

The rearrangement links TRBV11-1 to TRBJ2-6, with D possibly TRBD1 on 5 matching bases. CDR3 length: 19 residues. V lost 6 bases to trimming and J lost 0 bases, with 21 bases between them. Germline V gene sequence: CDR1 SGHAT, CDR2 FQDESV (reference sequence). Written as DNA, the CDR3 is TGTGCCAGCAGTTTTCCAAGGGGCTCCACTCTCTCTGGGGCCAACGTCCTGACTTTC. Protein product: CASSFPRGSTLSGANVLTF.

For the CDR3, the DNA is TGCGCCAGCAGCGGGCCTGGCACTAGCGTATCTACAGATACGCAGTATTTT. Protein sequence: CASSGPGTSVSTDTQYF. J is TRBJ2-3 and V is TRBV5-1; 7 bases line up with TRBD2. This CDR3 comprises 17 residues. The V segment lost 4 bases and the J segment 3 bases; nucleotides outside the gene matches: 14. Germline CDR1 is SGHRS and CDR2 is YFSETQ.

The chain carries TRBV20-1 and TRBJ2-1; D unresolved. The CDR3 sequence is 11 residues long. V lost 6 bases and J lost 2, with 5 bases in between. Germline CDR1 and CDR2: DFQATT and SNEGSKA (reference sequence). The CDR3 is CSALPYNEQFF. The CDR3 nucleotides are TGCAGTGCCCTACCCTACAATGAGCAGTTCTTC.

This chain joins TRBV19 and TRBJ2-7, with D possibly matching TRBD1 (6 bases). Deletions cut 3 bases from V and 1 base from J, with 16 bases between. CDR3 length equals 16 residues. From germline, CDR1 is LNHDA and CDR2 SQIVND (reference sequence). The CDR3 nucleotides are TGTGCCAGTAGTATCAATGGACAGACTCCGTCCTACGAGCAGTACTTC. Translation: CASSINGQTPSYEQYF.

The V gene is TRBV4-1, the J gene TRBJ2-1, with D perhaps matching TRBD2 (6 bases). This CDR3 has 16 residues. Germline values: CDR1 MGHRA, CDR2 YSYEKL. Trimming cost V 0 bases and J 6 bases, with 15 bases left between them. CDR3 loop: CASSQDGSGGANEQFF. CDR3 bases: TGCGCCAGCAGCCAAGACGGAAGCGGCGGGGCCAATGAGCAGTTCTTC.

This clone was seen only once. The rearrangement joins TRBV5-6 to TRBJ1-3; D is unresolved. The V and J ends lost 4 bases and 2 bases respectively, with 10 bases between them. The CDR3 is 14 residues long. Germline CDR1 and CDR2: SGHDT and YYEEEE. CDR3: CASSNRGAGNTIYF. DNA of the CDR3: TGTGCCAGCAGCAACCGGGGTGCTGGAAACACCATATATTTT. The full variable domain, completed using reference TRBV5-6 and TRBJ1-3, is DAGVTQSPTHLIKTRGQQVTLRCSPKSGHDTVSWYQQALGQGPQFIFQYYEEEERQRGNFPDRFSGHQFPNYSSELNVNALLLGDSALYLCASSNRGAGNTIYFGEGSWLTVV.

This clone has a single count. The V call is TRBV13, the J call TRBJ2-2, with TRBD2 identical over 8 bases. The length of the CDR3 is 16 residues. V gave up 3 bases and J gave up 2 bases; unmatched junction bases: 5. Germline lookup yields CDR1 PRHDT and CDR2 FYEKMQ (reference sequence). The CDR3 coding sequence is TGTGCCAGCAGCTTTCCGCTAGCGGGTAACACCGGGGAGCTGTTTTTT. It encodes CASSFPLAGNTGELFF. Variable domain in full (rest from reference TRBV13 and TRBJ2-2): AAGVIQSPRHLIKEKRETATLKCYPIPRHDTVYWYQQGPGQDPQFLISFYEKMQSDKGSIPDRFSAQQFSDYHSELNMSSLELGDSALYFCASSFPLAGNTGELFFGEGSRLTVL.

The V gene is TRBV13, the J gene TRBJ2-3, with D maybe TRBD2 (5 bases). The ends were cut back, 5 bases at V and 4 bases at J, with 10 bases in the middle. Germline V lookup: CDR1 PRHDT, CDR2 FYEKMQ (reference sequence). The CDR3 runs to 13 residues. The CDR3 region is CASSGTAADTQYF. The CDR3 nucleotides are TGTGCCAGCAGCGGAACAGCGGCAGATACGCAGTATTTT.

This chain joins TRBV11-2 and TRBJ2-5; D possibly corresponds to TRBD1 (5 bases). The CDR3 is 11 amino acids. Trimming stripped 10 bases from V and 4 bases from J, with 10 bases between. Looked up from germline, CDR1 is SGHAT and CDR2 is FQNNGV. CDR3 protein: CATLGAETQYF. The DNA of the CDR3 is TGTGCCACCCTAGGGGCAGAGACCCAGTACTTC.

The rearrangement joins TRBV11-2 to TRBJ1-1; D is perhaps TRBD1 (6 bases). This CDR3 comprises 15 residues. In germline, CDR1 is SGHAT, CDR2 FQNNGV. V shed 5 bases and J shed 3 bases, with 16 bases lying between them. The CDR3 is CASSTSGAQDTEAFF. The CDR3 region has the DNA TGTGCCAGCAGCACCTCAGGGGCTCAGGACACTGAAGCTTTCTTT.

The chain links TRBV7-8 to TRBJ1-1; tentative D call: TRBD1 (5 bases). The germline V and J ends were trimmed by 4 bases and 2 bases, with 14 bases remaining between them. The CDR3 loop spans 15 amino acids. The germline CDR1 and CDR2 sequences are SGHVS and FQNEAQ. The DNA of the CDR3 is TGTGCCAGCAGCTCGGTGGGACTGGGTAACACTGAAGCTTTCTTT. This gives the protein CASSSVGLGNTEAFF.

The chain uses TRBV15 and TRBJ1-2; 8 nucleotides agree with TRBD1. This CDR3 is built from 18 residues. Trimming took 2 bases from V and 4 from J; bases not matched to a gene: 15. Germline V CDR1 and CDR2: LNHNV, YYDKDF (reference sequence). As DNA, the CDR3 is TGTGCCACCAGCAGAAGAGGACAGGGCATAATCGGCGGCTATGGCTACACCTTC. This gives the protein CATSRRGQGIIGGYGYTF. The full variable domain, in which reference TRBV15 and TRBJ1-2 provide the parts outside the CDR3, is DAMVIQNPRYQVTQFGKPVTLSCSQTLNHNVMYWYQQKSSQAPKLLFHYYDKDFNNEADTPDNFQSRRPNTSFCFLDIRSPGLGDTAMYLCATSRRGQGIIGGYGYTFGSGTRLTVV.

This clone was seen just once. The chain couples TRBV6-5 to TRBJ1-2, with D possibly matching TRBD1 (6 bases). The CDR3 has 16 amino acids. From germline, CDR1 is MNHEY and CDR2 SVGAGI. Trimming pared 4 bases from V and 1 base from J, leaving 16 bases between. CDR3: CASSLTGDRLNYGYTF. CDR3 coding DNA: TGTGCCAGCAGTTTAACCGGTGACAGGCTTAACTATGGCTACACCTTC.

This clone was observed once. The V call is TRBV5-6, the J call TRBJ1-1; D might be TRBD1 (6 bases). Trimming shortened V by 1 base and J by 4 bases, and 14 bases separated the two germline ends. Looked up from germline, CDR1 is SGHDT and CDR2 is YYEEEE. This CDR3 has 15 residues. CDR3 DNA sequence: TGTGCCAGCAGCTTGTTGGGGCAGGGGACCACTGAAGCTTTCTTT. Encoded protein: CASSLLGQGTTEAFF. The whole variable domain, remainder taken from reference TRBV5-6 and TRBJ1-1, is DAGVTQSPTHLIKTRGQQVTLRCSPKSGHDTVSWYQQALGQGPQFIFQYYEEEERQRGNFPDRFSGHQFPNYSSELNVNALLLGDSALYLCASSLLGQGTTEAFFGQGTRLTVV.

J is TRBJ2-1 and V is TRBV13; 8 positions agree with TRBD2. The V gene's germline CDR1 is PRHDT and CDR2 FYEKMQ (reference sequence). The CDR3 has 15 amino acids. The ends lost 7 bases at V and 2 bases at J; junction bases unmatched: 7. CDR3 sequence (DNA): TGTGCCAGCACCCCTGAGCGGGAGACCTACAATGAGCAGTTCTTC. Translation gives CASTPERETYNEQFF.

The V gene is TRBV27, the J gene TRBJ1-6; D possibly corresponds to TRBD1 (6 bases). This CDR3 region has 17 residues. Deletions cut 1 base from V and 4 bases from J, with 14 bases between. The V gene's germline CDR1 is MNHEY and CDR2 SMNVEV (reference sequence). The CDR3 sequence is CASSLLMTRGYNSPLHF. As DNA, the CDR3 is TGTGCCAGCAGTTTATTGATGACGAGGGGGTATAATTCACCCCTCCACTTT.

The chain joins TRBV12-5 to TRBJ2-3; perhaps TRBD2 as D (6 bases). Per germline, CDR1 LGHNT and CDR2 FRNRAP. Trimming stripped 4 bases from V and 0 bases from J, with 14 bases between. The CDR3 contains 16 residues. The CDR3 DNA reads as TGTGCTAGTGGTTCAATGGAGGGCATTAGCACAGATACGCAGTATTTT. It yields the protein CASGSMEGISTDTQYF.

The rearrangement uses TRBV15 and TRBJ1-1, with D perhaps TRBD1 (6 bases). The CDR3 consists of 15 residues. Germline V gene lookup returns CDR1 LNHNV and CDR2 YYDKDF (reference sequence). V shed 1 base and J shed 3 bases, with 12 bases lying between them. The CDR3 nucleotides read TGTGCCACCAGCAGAGGCACAGGGATTGACACTGAAGCTTTCTTT. Translation: CATSRGTGIDTEAFF.

J is TRBJ2-7 and V is TRBV13; the D is unclear. Germline V CDR1 and CDR2: PRHDT, FYEKMQ (reference sequence). Trimming removed 5 bases from V and 2 bases from J, with 16 bases in between. This CDR3 region has 15 residues. CDR3 in DNA: TGTGCCAGCAGCCCGATCCTAAAAGAACCCTACGAGCAGTACTTC. Residues: CASSPILKEPYEQYF.